The 11 T cell receptor beta chains below come from one sample, sequenced in a study of blood T cell repertoires in COVID-19. Sequencing was performed with immunoSEQ multiplex PCR; in TCRdb, only in-frame clones are kept and a portion is missing. The repertoire holds 350,000 to 550,000 clones, with 85% to 90% as singletons. Sample: PBMCs or T cells enriched from blood (not recorded which). These receptors all come from a man younger than 45 who had recovered from COVID-19.

The V call is TRBV13, the J call TRBJ1-2; maybe TRBD1 (5 bases). Germline V gives CDR1 PRHDT, CDR2 FYEKMQ (reference sequence). The CDR3 is made up of 14 amino acids. Trimming removed 0 bases from V and 0 bases from J, with 5 bases in between. The CDR3 DNA is TGTGCCAGCAGCTTAGGGACAGCTAACTATGGCTACACCTTC. Its protein is CASSLGTANYGYTF. Using reference TRBV13 and TRBJ1-2 for the parts outside the CDR3, the full variable domain is AAGVIQSPRHLIKEKRETATLKCYPIPRHDTVYWYQQGPGQDPQFLISFYEKMQSDKGSIPDRFSAQQFSDYHSELNMSSLELGDSALYFCASSLGTANYGYTFGSGTRLTVV.

The chain joins TRBV4-1 to TRBJ2-1; 8 bases map to TRBD2. V lost 1 base to trimming and J lost 2 bases; unmatched junction nucleotides: 4. The CDR3 spans 16 residues. Germline V lookup: CDR1 MGHRA, CDR2 YSYEKL. CDR3 in DNA: TGCGCCAGCAGCCAAGTAATCGGGAGGGCCTACAATGAGCAGTTCTTC. Its protein is CASSQVIGRAYNEQFF.

This sequence joins TRBV7-2 and TRBJ1-2; D possibly corresponds to TRBD1 (6 bases). CDR1 and CDR2 (germline): SGHTA, FQGNSA. The CDR3 has 15 residues. The germline V and J ends were trimmed by 4 bases and 6 bases, with 18 bases remaining between them. CDR3 protein: CASSSTGEGLDGYTF. DNA of the CDR3: TGTGCCAGCAGCTCGACAGGAGAAGGTTTGGATGGCTACACCTTC.

The chain employs TRBV30 and TRBJ2-1; 11 positions agree with TRBD2. Losses at the gene ends were 5 bases for V and 4 bases for J; bases not matched to a gene: 13. This CDR3 spans 17 amino acids. The germline CDR1 and CDR2 sequences are GTSNPN and SVGIG (reference sequence). The CDR3 region is CAWSSGRSPTSYNEQFF. Here the CDR3 DNA reads TGTGCCTGGTCTAGCGGGAGGTCCCCAACGAGTTACAATGAGCAGTTCTTC.

A word on this clone: Other DNA sequences of this sample code for an identical CDR3. This sequence joins TRBV12-5 and TRBJ2-3, with D possibly matching TRBD1 (6 bases). V was pared by 1 base and J by 2 bases, with 7 bases between. CDR3 length: 14 residues. CDR1 and CDR2 (germline): LGHNT, FRNRAP. Here the CDR3 DNA reads TGTGCTAGTGGTTTGGGACAGGCCACAGATACGCAGTATTTT. Amino acid sequence: CASGLGQATDTQYF. The variable domain in full, completed from reference TRBV12-5 and TRBJ2-3, reads DARVTQTPRHKVTEMGQEVTMRCQPILGHNTVFWYRQTMMQGLELLAYFRNRAPLDDSGMPKDRFSAEMPDATLATLKIQPSEPRDSAVYFCASGLGQATDTQYFGPGTRLTVL.

The chain is built from TRBV11-2 and TRBJ2-1; D is uncertain. CDR3 length: 15 amino acids. In germline, CDR1 is SGHAT, CDR2 FQNNGV. V was pared by 3 bases and J by 2 bases, with 11 bases between. CDR3 nucleotides: TGTGCCAGCAGCTTCGCGGCCACAACCTACAATGAGCAGTTCTTC. The encoded protein is CASSFAATTYNEQFF.

CDR3 protein: CAISESNQGAKNIQYF. In DNA form, the CDR3 reads TGTGCCATCAGTGAGTCGAACCAGGGAGCCAAAAACATTCAGTACTTC. V gene TRBV10-3 combines with J gene TRBJ2-4; D might be TRBD1 (5 bases). V dropped 0 bases and J dropped 0 bases, with 9 bases sitting between them. CDR3 length: 16 amino acids. The V gene's germline CDR1 is ENHRY and CDR2 SYGVKD.

This sequence joins TRBV27 and TRBJ1-1, with 9 bases matching TRBD1. Germline V gives CDR1 MNHEY, CDR2 SMNVEV (reference sequence). The CDR3 extends over 14 amino acids. J was trimmed by 4 bases and V by 6 bases; bases with no gene match: 6. CDR3 in DNA: TGTGCCAGCAGCCCCGGGACAGGGAGCACTGAAGCTTTCTTT. Protein sequence: CASSPGTGSTEAFF.

This chain joins TRBV18 and TRBJ2-7, with D perhaps TRBD1 (5 bases). Germline V gene sequence: CDR1 KGHSH, CDR2 LQKENI. V was clipped by 6 bases and J by 2 bases, with 8 bases between them. The CDR3 is made up of 12 amino acids. The CDR3 sequence is CASSTGTYEQYF. In DNA form, the CDR3 reads TGTGCCAGCTCTACAGGTACCTACGAGCAGTACTTC.

The chain links TRBV28 to TRBJ1-1; D gene uncertain. CDR1 is MDHEN and CDR2 is SYDVKM in the germline V gene. The CDR3 covers 13 residues. V was trimmed by 5 bases and J by 1 base, leaving 8 bases between them. CDR3 in DNA: TGTGCCAGCAGTGAAACGGGGAACACTGAAGCTTTCTTT. The encoded protein is CASSETGNTEAFF.

The chain couples TRBV27 to TRBJ1-2; TRBD1 matches 9 bases. From germline, CDR1 is MNHEY and CDR2 SMNVEV (reference sequence). CDR3 length: 15 residues. Trimming cost V 6 bases and J 8 bases; bases outside gene matches: 13. The chain's CDR3 is CASSLSLGQGYGYTF. The CDR3 DNA reads as TGTGCCAGCAGCCTCTCCTTAGGACAGGGGTACGGCTACACCTTC.